This TCR beta chain was captured in a study of OX40 agonist ivuxolimab in advanced cancers. For this clone: Antigen: not known.

General study results and limits: Expanded clones were, on average, more numerous among CD8+ T cells than CD4+.

Profiled with immunoSEQ multiplex PCR; TCRdb holds only in-frame clones, not every one. The sample records 120,000 or so clones, approximately 89% being singletons. Between the trimmed V and J ends, which lost 4 bases and 6 bases, there was a span of 18 bases. The CDR3 has 15 residues. Germline V gene data show CDR1 as SGHNT and CDR2 as YYREEE (reference sequence). Peripheral blood came from all dose cohorts at three timepoints. The chain links TRBV5-4 to TRBJ2-3; D assignment may be TRBD1 or TRBD2 (5 bases each). This receptor was taken from an adult with an advanced solid tumor such as melanoma, head and neck, liver or kidney cancer. Material: CD4+ or CD8+ T cells sorted from blood, obtained in a trial of the OX40 agonist ivuxolimab. The CDR3 sequence: CASSKSGTARDTQYF. The CDR3 coding sequence is TGTGCCAGCAGCAAGTCCGGGACGGCGCGCGATACGCAGTATTTT.